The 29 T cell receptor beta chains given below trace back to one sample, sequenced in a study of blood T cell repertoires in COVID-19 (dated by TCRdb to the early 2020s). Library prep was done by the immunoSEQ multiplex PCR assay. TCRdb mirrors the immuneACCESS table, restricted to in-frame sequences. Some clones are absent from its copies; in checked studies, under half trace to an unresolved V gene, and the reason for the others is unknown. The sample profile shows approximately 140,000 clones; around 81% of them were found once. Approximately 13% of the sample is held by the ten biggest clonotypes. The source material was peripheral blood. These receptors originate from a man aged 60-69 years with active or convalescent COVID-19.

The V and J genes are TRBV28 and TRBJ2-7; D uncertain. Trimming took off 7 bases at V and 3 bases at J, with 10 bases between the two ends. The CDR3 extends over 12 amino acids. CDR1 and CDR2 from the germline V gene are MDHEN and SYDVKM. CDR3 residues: CASNRVDYEQYF. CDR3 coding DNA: TGTGCCAGCAACCGGGTCGACTACGAGCAGTACTTC.

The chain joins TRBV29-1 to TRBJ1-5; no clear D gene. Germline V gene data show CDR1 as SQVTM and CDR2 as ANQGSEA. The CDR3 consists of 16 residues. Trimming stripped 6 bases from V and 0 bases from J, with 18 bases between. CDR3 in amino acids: CSVLVAQGSSNQPQHF. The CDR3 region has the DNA TGCAGCGTCCTAGTTGCGCAAGGGAGTAGCAATCAGCCCCAGCATTTT.

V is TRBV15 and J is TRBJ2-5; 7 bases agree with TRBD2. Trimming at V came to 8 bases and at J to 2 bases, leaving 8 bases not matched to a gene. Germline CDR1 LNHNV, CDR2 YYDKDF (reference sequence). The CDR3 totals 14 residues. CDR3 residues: CATAGTTYQETQYF. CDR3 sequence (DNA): TGTGCCACCGCCGGGACTACCTATCAAGAGACCCAGTACTTC.

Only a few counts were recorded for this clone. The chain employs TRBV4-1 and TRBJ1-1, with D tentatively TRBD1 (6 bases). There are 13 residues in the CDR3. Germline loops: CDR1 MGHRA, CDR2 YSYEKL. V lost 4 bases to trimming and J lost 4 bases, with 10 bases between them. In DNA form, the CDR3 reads TGCGCCAGCAGCCCCAGGGGCGCCACTGAAGCTTTCTTT. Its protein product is CASSPRGATEAFF.

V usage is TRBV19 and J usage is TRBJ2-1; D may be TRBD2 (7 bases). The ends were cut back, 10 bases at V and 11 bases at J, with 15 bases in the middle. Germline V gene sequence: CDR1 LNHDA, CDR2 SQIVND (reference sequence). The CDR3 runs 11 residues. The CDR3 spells CATYREGKQFF. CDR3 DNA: TGTGCCACCTACAGGGAGGGAAAGCAGTTCTTC.

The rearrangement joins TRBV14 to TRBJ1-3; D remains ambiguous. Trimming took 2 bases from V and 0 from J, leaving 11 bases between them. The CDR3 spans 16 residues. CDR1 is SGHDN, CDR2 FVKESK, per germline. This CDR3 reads CASSQKPPRSGNTIYF. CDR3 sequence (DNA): TGTGCCAGCAGCCAAAAGCCGCCGCGCTCTGGAAACACCATATATTTT.

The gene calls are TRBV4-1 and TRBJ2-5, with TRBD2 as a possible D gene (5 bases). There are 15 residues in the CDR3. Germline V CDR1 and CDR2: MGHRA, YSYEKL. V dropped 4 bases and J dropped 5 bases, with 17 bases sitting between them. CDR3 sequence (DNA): TGCGCCAGCAGCCCGACCACTAGGCTGCAGGAGACCCAGTACTTC. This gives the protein CASSPTTRLQETQYF.

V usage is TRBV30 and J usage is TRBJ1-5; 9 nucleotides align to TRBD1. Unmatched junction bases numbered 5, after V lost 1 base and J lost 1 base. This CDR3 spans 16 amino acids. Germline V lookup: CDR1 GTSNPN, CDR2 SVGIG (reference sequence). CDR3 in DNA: TGTGCCTGGAGTGAGAAACAGGGGGCAAGCAATCAGCCCCAGCATTTT. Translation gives CAWSEKQGASNQPQHF.

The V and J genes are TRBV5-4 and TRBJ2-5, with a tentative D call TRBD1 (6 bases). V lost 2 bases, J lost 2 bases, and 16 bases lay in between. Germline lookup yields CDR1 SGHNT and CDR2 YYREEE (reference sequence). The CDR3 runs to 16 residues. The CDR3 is CASSFPGETGQETQYF. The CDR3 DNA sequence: TGTGCCAGCAGCTTTCCAGGGGAGACGGGGCAAGAGACCCAGTACTTC.

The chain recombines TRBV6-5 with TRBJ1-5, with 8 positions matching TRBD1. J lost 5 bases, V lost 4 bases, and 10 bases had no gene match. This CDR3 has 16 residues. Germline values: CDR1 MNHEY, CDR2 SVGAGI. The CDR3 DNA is TGTGCCAGCAGTTCTTCTTCCGGGACAGGTGATCAGCCCCAGCATTTT. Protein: CASSSSSGTGDQPQHF.

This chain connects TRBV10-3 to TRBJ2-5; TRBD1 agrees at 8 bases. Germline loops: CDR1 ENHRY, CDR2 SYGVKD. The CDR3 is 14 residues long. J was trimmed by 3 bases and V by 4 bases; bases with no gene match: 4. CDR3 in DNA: TGTGCCATCAGTGTGGACAGGGTGGAAGAGACCCAGTACTTC. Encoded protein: CAISVDRVEETQYF.

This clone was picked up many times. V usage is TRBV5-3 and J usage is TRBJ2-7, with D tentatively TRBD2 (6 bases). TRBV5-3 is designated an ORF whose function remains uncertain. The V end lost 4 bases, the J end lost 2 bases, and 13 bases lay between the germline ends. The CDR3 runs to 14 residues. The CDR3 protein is CARSLTSLPYEQYF. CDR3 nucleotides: TGTGCCAGAAGCCTGACTAGTTTACCCTACGAGCAGTACTTC.

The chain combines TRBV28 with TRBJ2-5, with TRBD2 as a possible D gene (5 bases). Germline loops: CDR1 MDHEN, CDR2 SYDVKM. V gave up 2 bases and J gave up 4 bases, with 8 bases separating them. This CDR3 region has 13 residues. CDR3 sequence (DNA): TGTGCCAGCAGTTTAGGGGAGACAGAGACCCAGTACTTC. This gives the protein CASSLGETETQYF.

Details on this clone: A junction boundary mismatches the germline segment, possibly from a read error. The DNA of the CDR3 is TGCGCGGTTTGGGCGGGTAATTTGAATTCACCCCTCCACTTT. This gives the protein CAVWAGNLNSPLHF. The rearrangement links TRBV30 to TRBJ1-6; D uncertain. The V gene's germline CDR1 is GTSNPN and CDR2 SVGIG (reference sequence). There are 14 residues in the CDR3.

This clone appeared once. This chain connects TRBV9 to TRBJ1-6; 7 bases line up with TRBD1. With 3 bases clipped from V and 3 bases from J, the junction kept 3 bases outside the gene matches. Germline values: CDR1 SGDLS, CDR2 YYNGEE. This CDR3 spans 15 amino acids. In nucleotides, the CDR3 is TGTGCCAGCAGCGCCTGGGACAGCTATAATTCACCCCTCCACTTT. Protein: CASSAWDSYNSPLHF.

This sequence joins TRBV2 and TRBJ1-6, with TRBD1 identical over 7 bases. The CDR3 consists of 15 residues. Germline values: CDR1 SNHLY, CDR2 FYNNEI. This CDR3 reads CGSRATGVYNSPLHF. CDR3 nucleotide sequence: TGTGGCTCCAGGGCAACAGGGGTATATAATTCACCCCTCCACTTT. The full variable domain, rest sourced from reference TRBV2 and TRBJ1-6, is EPEVTQTPSHQVTQMGQEVILRCVPISNHLYFYWYRQILGQKVEFLVSFYNNEISEKSEIFDDQFSVERPDGSNFTLKIRSTKLEDSAMYFCGSRATGVYNSPLHFGNGTRLTVT.

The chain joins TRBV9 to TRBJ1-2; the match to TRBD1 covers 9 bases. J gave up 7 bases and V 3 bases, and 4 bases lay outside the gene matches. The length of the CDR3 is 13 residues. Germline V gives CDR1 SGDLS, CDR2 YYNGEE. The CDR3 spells CASSDLTGGGYTF. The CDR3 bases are TGTGCCAGCAGCGACCTGACAGGGGGTGGCTACACCTTC.

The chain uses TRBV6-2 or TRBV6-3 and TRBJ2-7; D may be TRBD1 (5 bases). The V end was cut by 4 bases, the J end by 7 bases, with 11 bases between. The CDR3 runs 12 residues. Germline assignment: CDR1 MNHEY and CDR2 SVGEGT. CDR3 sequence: CASSSLPGEQYF. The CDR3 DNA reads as TGTGCCAGCAGTTCCCTACCAGGGGAGCAGTACTTC.

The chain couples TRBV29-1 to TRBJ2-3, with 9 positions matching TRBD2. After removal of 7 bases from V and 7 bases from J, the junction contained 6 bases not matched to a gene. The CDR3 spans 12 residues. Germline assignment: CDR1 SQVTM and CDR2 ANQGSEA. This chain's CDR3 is CSDSGSGNTQYF. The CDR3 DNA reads TGCAGCGATAGCGGGAGTGGGAATACGCAGTATTTT.

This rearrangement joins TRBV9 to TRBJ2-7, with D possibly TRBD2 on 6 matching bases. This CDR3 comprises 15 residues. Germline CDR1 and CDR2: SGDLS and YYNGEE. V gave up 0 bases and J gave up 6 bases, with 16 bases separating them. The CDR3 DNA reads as TGTGCCAGCAGCGTAGGAAGTGGGAGGTTGTCCGAGCAGTACTTC. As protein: CASSVGSGRLSEQYF.

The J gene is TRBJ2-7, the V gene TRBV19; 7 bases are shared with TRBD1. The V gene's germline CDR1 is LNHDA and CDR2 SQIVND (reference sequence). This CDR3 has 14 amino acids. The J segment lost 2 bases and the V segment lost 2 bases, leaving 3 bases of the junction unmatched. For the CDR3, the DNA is TGTGCCAGTAGTATAACAACAGGGGCCTACGAGCAGTACTTC. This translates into CASSITTGAYEQYF.

For the CDR3, the DNA is TGTGCCAGCAGCCCACAGGGTTGGGAAGCTTTCTTT. The encoded protein is CASSPQGWEAFF. This chain joins TRBV3-1 (or the pseudogene TRBV3-2) and TRBJ1-1; the D gene is possibly TRBD1 (6 bases). Trimming pared 4 bases from V and 8 bases from J, leaving 11 bases between. The CDR3 is 12 amino acids. Looked up from germline, CDR1 is LGHDT and CDR2 is YNNKEL (reference sequence).

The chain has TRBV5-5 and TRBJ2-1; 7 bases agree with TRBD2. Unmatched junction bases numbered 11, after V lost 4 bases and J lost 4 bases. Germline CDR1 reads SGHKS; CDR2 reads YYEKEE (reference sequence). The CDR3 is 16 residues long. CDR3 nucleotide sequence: TGTGCCAGCAGCGCGTACCCCGGGGGGAATTACAATGAGCAGTTCTTC. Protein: CASSAYPGGNYNEQFF.

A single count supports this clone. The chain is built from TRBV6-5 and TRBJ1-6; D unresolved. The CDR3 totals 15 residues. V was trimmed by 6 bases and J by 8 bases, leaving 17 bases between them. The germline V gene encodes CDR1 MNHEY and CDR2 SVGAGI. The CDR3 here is CASSAHPGTDSPLHF. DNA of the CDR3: TGTGCCAGCAGCGCCCACCCGGGTACGGATTCACCCCTCCACTTT.

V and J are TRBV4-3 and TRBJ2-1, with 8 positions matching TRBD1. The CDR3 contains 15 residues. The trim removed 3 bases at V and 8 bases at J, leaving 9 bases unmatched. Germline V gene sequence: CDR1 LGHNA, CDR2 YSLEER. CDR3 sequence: CASSHSGGEGDEQFF. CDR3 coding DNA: TGCGCCAGCAGCCATTCAGGGGGCGAGGGGGATGAGCAGTTCTTC.

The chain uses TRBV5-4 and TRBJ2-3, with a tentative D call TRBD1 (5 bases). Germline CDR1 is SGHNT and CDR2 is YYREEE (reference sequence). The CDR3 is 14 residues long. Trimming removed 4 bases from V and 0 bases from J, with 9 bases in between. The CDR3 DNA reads TGTGCCAGCAGCCAGGGCTATAGCACAGATACGCAGTATTTT. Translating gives CASSQGYSTDTQYF.

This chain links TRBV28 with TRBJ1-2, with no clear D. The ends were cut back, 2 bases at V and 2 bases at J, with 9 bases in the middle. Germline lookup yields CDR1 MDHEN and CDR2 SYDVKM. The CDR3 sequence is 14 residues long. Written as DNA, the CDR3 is TGTGCCAGCAGTTTAACAACAGCCAACTATGGCTACACCTTC. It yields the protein CASSLTTANYGYTF.

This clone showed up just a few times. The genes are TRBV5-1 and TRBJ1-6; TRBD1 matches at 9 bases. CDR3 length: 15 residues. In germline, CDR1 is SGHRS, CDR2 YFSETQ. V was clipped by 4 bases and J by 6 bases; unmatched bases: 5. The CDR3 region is CASSGTGGVNSPLHF. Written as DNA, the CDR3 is TGCGCCAGCAGCGGCACAGGGGGCGTTAATTCACCCCTCCACTTT.

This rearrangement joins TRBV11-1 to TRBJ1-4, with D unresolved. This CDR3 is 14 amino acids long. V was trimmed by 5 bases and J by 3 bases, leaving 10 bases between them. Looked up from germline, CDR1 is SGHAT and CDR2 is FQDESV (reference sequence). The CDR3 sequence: CASSPQRSNEKLFF. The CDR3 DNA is TGTGCCAGCAGCCCTCAACGGTCTAATGAAAAACTGTTTTTT.